Listed below are T cell receptor beta chains from one sample, sequenced in a study of monozygotic twins with inflammatory bowel disease. TCRdb re-called the 5' RACE reads; one entry per CDR3 protein, DNA not given. Recorded here are just over 300,000 distinct CDR3 sequences; the top ten clones represent 5.6%. The sample comprised blood. These TCRs come from a human donor with ulcerative colitis or Crohn's disease, or a healthy co-twin of an affected twin (not recorded which). Both conserved end residues are part of each CDR3. Each record gives: J gene, V gene, CDR3 protein.

J: TRBJ2-7; V: TRBV12-3/TRBV12-4; CDR3: CASSEPGTGKYEQYF
J: TRBJ2-1; V: TRBV4-3; CDR3: CASSQALEVYNEQFF
J: TRBJ2-3; V: TRBV5-1; CDR3: CASNYLTGSTTDTQYF
J: TRBJ2-3; V: TRBV20-1; CDR3: CSVQRGGDTQYF
J: TRBJ2-2; V: TRBV15; CDR3: CATSRKGNTGELFF
J: TRBJ1-2; V: TRBV19; CDR3: CASRLQGTANGYTF
J: TRBJ2-1; V: TRBV12-3/TRBV12-4; CDR3: CASSLRTGGSSYNEQFF
J: TRBJ2-3; V: TRBV12-3/TRBV12-4; CDR3: CASRDRARDTQYF
J: TRBJ2-5; V: TRBV30; CDR3: CAWSVSHQETQYF
J: TRBJ2-7; V: TRBV18; CDR3: CASSLPGGYGEQYF
J: TRBJ1-5; V: TRBV7-2; CDR3: CASSLESGYSNQPQHF
J: TRBJ2-7; V: TRBV5-1; CDR3: CASSLAGRRAYYEQYF
J: TRBJ2-7; V: TRBV7-9; CDR3: CASSFPGIECQYF
J: TRBJ2-5; V: TRBV2; CDR3: CASRAQETQYF
J: TRBJ2-7; V: TRBV7-2; CDR3: CASSLRNYEQYF
J: TRBJ2-5; V: TRBV4-2; CDR3: CASSQDLAGQETQYF